This TCR beta chain was profiled in a study of CD8 T cells in ankylosing spondylitis. In its sample, this clonotype was seen many times. What it binds is unknown. Whole-study results and caveats: A TCR beta motif of under 10 highly homologous variants seemed to mark ankylosing spondylitis blood.

The CDR3 consists of 14 residues. V was clipped by 4 bases and J by 0 bases; unmatched bases: 3. CDR1 and CDR2 from the germline V gene are ENHRY and SYGVKD. Libraries for TCR beta were made by quantitative 5'-RACE with molecular barcodes. TCRdb independently ran MiXCR on the 5' RACE reads; one entry per CDR3 protein. The sample yields some 840,000 distinct CDR3 sequences, 10% to 15% seen once. This rearrangement joins TRBV10-3 to TRBJ2-7, with TRBD1 identical over 7 bases. The source is a male donor with ankylosing spondylitis. The sequenced material came from blood, either unsorted or a sorted T cell fraction (not recorded which). Written as DNA, the CDR3 is TGTGCCATCAGTGGGACAGGAAGCTCCTACGAGCAGTACTTC. Protein product: CAISGTGSSYEQYF.